There are many counts of the clone carrying this TCR beta chain. What it binds is unknown. Researchers used 5'RACE with constant-segment primers to make TCR alpha and TCR beta cDNA libraries that carry sample barcodes and UMIs. From the 5' RACE reads, TCRdb called clonotypes with MiXCR, one entry per CDR3 protein. The data hold some 15,000 distinct CDR3 sequences, with roughly 20% observed a single time. The data were taken from a study of T-cell memory formation after mild COVID-19. The CDR3 is made up of 15 amino acids. Trimming stripped 4 bases from V and 0 bases from J, with 13 bases between. The germline V gene has CDR1 SGHVS and CDR2 FQNEAQ. Findings and limits, study-wide: CD8+ contracting clones occupied EMRA, while CD4+ ones occupied mainly CM and EM.

The TCR originated in an adult woman who had mild COVID-19 (a few samples of this study predate the infection). Cell type and time point are not known. The J gene is TRBJ2-7, the V gene TRBV7-8; a possible D gene is TRBD2 (6 bases). Sequenced: PBMCs or a T cell subset sorted from them (not recorded which). This CDR3 reads CASSSGVDSSYEQYF. For the CDR3, the DNA is TGTGCCAGCAGCTCGGGGGTGGATAGCTCCTACGAGCAGTACTTC.